The text below deals with one T cell receptor (beta chain). Its antigen remains unidentified. This sample is part of a study of CD8+ T cells in alopecia areata. Turning to the study itself: Patients took tofacitinib for 6 to 18 months, followed by 6 drug-free months. Regarding the study as a whole: Sequencing of scalp tissue also captures the resident alphabeta T cells of normal skin.

As the sequencing template, cDNA was produced by extracting RNA and reverse transcribing it. Some clones are missing from TCRdb's copy, which holds only in-frame ones; the method was immunoSEQ multiplex PCR. Here the sample spans approximately 220,000 clones, more than 30% being singletons. This CDR3 has 15 residues. Trimming cost V 10 bases and J 3 bases; bases outside gene matches: 14. Germline V gene lookup returns CDR1 MNHEY and CDR2 SMNVEV (reference sequence). The sample's treatment: oral pan-JAK inhibitor, 5-10 mg twice daily. The material was CD4+ T cells sorted from blood, obtained at roughly week 30, from a patient treated with tofacitinib. This sequence was found in a human donor with alopecia areata. The chain has TRBV27 and TRBJ2-7, with 8 bases fitting TRBD1. The CDR3 is CATRFPGTGYYEQYF. CDR3 coding DNA: TGTGCCACCAGATTTCCCGGGACAGGCTACTACGAGCAGTACTTC.